The present T cell receptor (beta chain) was sequenced within a study of blood T cell repertoires in COVID-19. Overall study context: Sample material is recorded as cDNA or gDNA derived from T cells, B-cell-depleted T cells, or PBMCs.

Some clones are missing from TCRdb's copy, which holds only in-frame ones; the method was immunoSEQ multiplex PCR. The sample lists tens of thousands of clones, over 80% occurring once. The sample taken for sequencing was peripheral blood. The sequence came from a human donor with active COVID-19. The donor label of this sample is uncertain.

CDR3 sequence: CASRLTGGETQYF. DNA of the CDR3: TGTGCCAGCCGTCTCACAGGGGGTGAGACCCAGTACTTC. The genes are TRBV6-5 and TRBJ2-5, with TRBD1 identical over 8 bases. CDR1 MNHEY and CDR2 SVGAGI come from the germline V gene. This CDR3 region has 13 residues. Trimming removed 8 bases from V and 5 bases from J; junction bases left unmatched: 7.